This TCR beta chain emerged from a study of T cell changes during pregnancy in multiple sclerosis. The CDR3 covers 13 residues. Germline trimming cut 8 bases from V and 4 bases from J; bases unmatched to any gene: 5. Germline V gives CDR1 MDHEN, CDR2 SYDVKM. The method was immunoSEQ multiplex PCR; TCRdb's version includes in-frame clones alone and lacks a portion of them. The repertoire holds under 70,000 clones, with approximately 92% as singletons. The genes are TRBV28 and TRBJ1-2, with 9 nucleotides matching TRBD1. The sample was peripheral blood, taken in the third trimester of pregnancy. The source of this sequence is a female donor in good health, enrolled as a control in a pregnancy study. CDR3 amino acids: CASGYRGPYGYTF. The DNA of the CDR3 is TGTGCCAGCGGCTACAGGGGGCCCTATGGCTACACCTTC.